This T cell receptor beta chain was recorded in a study of blood T cell repertoires in COVID-19. V shed 4 bases and J shed 3 bases, with 15 bases lying between them. CDR1 and CDR2 from the germline V gene are LGHDT and YNNKEL (reference sequence). The CDR3 has 15 amino acids. This clone appeared a single time. Clones were read by immunoSEQ multiplex PCR, and TCRdb kept only the in-frame ones, dropping some. The data hold roughly 260,000 clones, with more than 65% observed a single time. The clonotype originates from a woman between 40 and 50 years old with active or convalescent COVID-19. Specimen: peripheral blood. This sequence joins TRBV3-1 (or the pseudogene TRBV3-2) and TRBJ1-2; D might be TRBD1 (5 bases). The DNA for the CDR3 is TGTGCCAGCAGCCCTTTGGTAGGGGCGGACTATGGCTACACCTTC. It is translated as CASSPLVGADYGYTF.